This TCR beta chain was profiled in a study of identical twins. Overall study findings and caveats: Twins shared beta out-of-frame sequences in excess, but this excess was weaker.

MiXCR, applied by TCRdb to the 5' RACE reads, yields one record per CDR3 protein. The profile shows fewer than 500,000 distinct CDR3 sequences, 13% to 15% of them singletons. Comment on this clonotype: The target antigen is unknown.

V shed 5 bases, J shed 6 bases, and the junction held 10 bases outside the gene matches. The CDR3 spans 16 residues. CDR1 and CDR2 from the germline V gene are MGHDK and SYGVNS. This same sample was also taken into another study, of yellow fever vaccine responses in identical twins.

Sequences were obtained from CD4+ T cells sorted from blood. This sequence joins TRBV25-1 and TRBJ2-5; 12 bases match TRBD2. This TCR was sampled from a woman younger than 30 in good health. The DNA for the CDR3 is TGTGCCAGCAGTTACACTGCTAGCGGGGGGGCCAAGACCCAGTACTTC. This encodes CASSYTASGGAKTQYF.